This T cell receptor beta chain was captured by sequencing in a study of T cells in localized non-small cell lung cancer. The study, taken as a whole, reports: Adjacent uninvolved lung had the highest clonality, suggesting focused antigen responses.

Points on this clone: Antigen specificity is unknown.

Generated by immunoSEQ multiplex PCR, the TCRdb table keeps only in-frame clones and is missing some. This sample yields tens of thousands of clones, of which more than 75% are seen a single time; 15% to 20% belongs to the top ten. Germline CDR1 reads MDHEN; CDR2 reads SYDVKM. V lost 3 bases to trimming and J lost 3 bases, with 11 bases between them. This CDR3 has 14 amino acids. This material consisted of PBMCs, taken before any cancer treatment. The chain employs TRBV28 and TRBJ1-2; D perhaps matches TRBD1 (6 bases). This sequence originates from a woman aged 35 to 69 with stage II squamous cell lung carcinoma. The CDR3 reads CASSLTGYHYGYTF. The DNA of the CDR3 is TGTGCCAGCAGTTTGACAGGATACCACTATGGCTACACCTTC.